This passage covers 28 T cell receptor beta chains from one sample sequenced in a study of T cell repertoires in cytomegalovirus infection. These receptors lack a known antigen. Using its own MiXCR run on the reads, TCRdb lists one record per CDR3 protein. The repertoire holds hundreds of thousands of distinct CDR3 sequences, with 30% to 40% as singletons. The sample consisted of cultured PBMCs, taken from culture after CMV antigen stimulation. All receptors derive from a human donor in good health (CMV status not recorded). Some clones in this sample may be carry-over from other donors' samples.

This rearrangement joins TRBV6-5 to TRBJ2-7; D is undetermined. Germline assignment: CDR1 MNHEY and CDR2 SVGAGI. This CDR3 region has 13 residues. Trimming removed 10 bases from V and 0 bases from J, with 13 bases in between. The CDR3 region is CATAVTSSYEQYF. DNA for the CDR3: TGTGCCACCGCAGTCACGAGCTCCTACGAGCAGTACTTC.

CDR3 protein: CSAGPGLITGELFF. The CDR3 DNA reads TGCAGTGCTGGACCGGGACTAATAACCGGGGAGCTGTTTTTT. The V gene is TRBV20-1, the J gene TRBJ2-2; TRBD2 matches 7 bases. Germline-derived CDR1 and CDR2 are DFQATT and SNEGSKA (reference sequence). Germline trimming cut 5 bases from V and 5 bases from J; bases unmatched to any gene: 8. This CDR3 is 14 amino acids long.

This clonotype was recorded many times. The rearrangement joins TRBV11-2 to TRBJ2-3, with a tentative D call TRBD2 (5 bases). Germline CDR1 reads SGHAT; CDR2 reads FQNNGV. V gave up 7 bases and J gave up 5 bases, with 16 bases separating them. There are 14 residues in the CDR3. The DNA of the CDR3 is TGTGCCAGCACCCTTAGTTTGGGAGTAGATACGCAGTATTTT. As protein: CASTLSLGVDTQYF.

The V gene is TRBV19, the J gene TRBJ1-4, with a tentative D call TRBD1 (6 bases). V was clipped by 8 bases and J by 11 bases, with 15 bases between them. The germline gives CDR1 LNHDA, CDR2 SQIVND (reference sequence). The length of the CDR3 is 12 residues. CDR3 region: CASERDIGKLFF. CDR3 sequence (DNA): TGTGCCAGTGAACGGGACATTGGCAAACTGTTTTTT.

The table lists this clonotype with many counts. This sequence joins TRBV7-6 and TRBJ1-4, with D perhaps TRBD1 (6 bases). The germline V gene has CDR1 SGHVS and CDR2 FNYEAQ. This CDR3 contains 16 residues. Deletions cut 2 bases from V and 7 bases from J, with 17 bases between. The CDR3 coding sequence is TGTGCCAGCAGCTTATGGCCGGGACATGGTGGTGAAAAACTGTTTTTT. Translated, it gives CASSLWPGHGGEKLFF. Looking up the rest from reference TRBV7-6 and TRBJ1-4 gives the full variable domain: GAGVSQSPRYKVTKRGQDVALRCDPISGHVSLYWYRQALGQGPEFLTYFNYEAQQDKSGLPNDRFSAERPEGSISTLTIQRTEQRDSAMYRCASSLWPGHGGEKLFFGSGTQLSVL.

This chain links TRBV2 with TRBJ2-3, with D tentatively TRBD1 or TRBD2 (5 bases each). This CDR3 contains 13 residues. The V gene lost 3 bases and the J gene lost 14 bases, with 18 bases spanning the gap. Looked up from germline, CDR1 is SNHLY and CDR2 is FYNNEI. The CDR3 bases are TGTGCCAGCAGTGAGCAGGGAACCTCACGGGGGTATTTT. This translates into CASSEQGTSRGYF.

The chain combines TRBV5-1 with TRBJ1-6; D possibly corresponds to TRBD1 (5 bases). Between the trimmed V and J ends, which lost 0 bases and 5 bases, there was a span of 9 bases. Germline CDR1 is SGHRS and CDR2 is YFSETQ. This CDR3 contains 15 residues. In DNA, the CDR3 is TGCGCCAGCAGCTTGGAAGGGGTGCATAATTCACCCCTCCACTTT. Protein: CASSLEGVHNSPLHF.

J is TRBJ2-7 and V is TRBV24-1; 7 bases align to TRBD2. In germline, CDR1 is KGHDR, CDR2 SFDVKD. The junction had 6 bases not matched to a gene; V was cut back by 1 base and J by 1 base. This CDR3 has 16 amino acids. As DNA, the CDR3 is TGTGCCACCAGTGATTTCGGGGCTAGCGGTTCCTACGAGCAGTACTTC. Its translation: CATSDFGASGSYEQYF.

V and J are TRBV7-9 and TRBJ1-5; D gene uncertain. V was pared by 3 bases and J by 0 bases, with 6 bases between. The germline V gene encodes CDR1 SEHNR and CDR2 FQNEAQ (reference sequence). This CDR3 is built from 14 residues. The CDR3 is CASSFSDSNQPQHF. Here the CDR3 DNA reads TGTGCCAGCAGCTTCAGCGATAGCAATCAGCCCCAGCATTTT.

This clonotype was counted many times. The chain couples TRBV11-2 to TRBJ2-3; D might be TRBD2 (6 bases). CDR1 is SGHAT and CDR2 is FQNNGV in the germline V gene. The V end was cut by 1 base, the J end by 1 base, with 9 bases between. CDR3 size: 15 residues. CDR3 sequence (DNA): TGTGCCAGCAGCTTAGGGAGGGCCGGCACAGATACGCAGTATTTT. This sequence encodes CASSLGRAGTDTQYF. Looking up the rest from reference TRBV11-2 and TRBJ2-3 gives the full variable domain: EAGVAQSPRYKIIEKRQSVAFWCNPISGHATLYWYQQILGQGPKLLIQFQNNGVVDDSQLPKDRFSAERLKGVDSTLKIQPAKLEDSAVYLCASSLGRAGTDTQYFGPGTRLTVL.

The gene calls are TRBV6-5 and TRBJ2-7; D perhaps matches TRBD2 (6 bases). The CDR3 consists of 15 residues. Germline values: CDR1 MNHEY, CDR2 SVGAGI. V lost 6 bases to trimming and J lost 2 bases, with 17 bases between them. In nucleotides, the CDR3 is TGTGCCAGCAGGAGGGGATTGACGGGGGCCTACGAGCAGTACTTC. It yields the protein CASRRGLTGAYEQYF.

A few counts support this clonotype. The CDR3 spells CASSQRTKPDTEAFF. Here the CDR3 DNA reads TGTGCCAGCAGCCAACGGACGAAACCGGACACTGAAGCTTTCTTT. The V and J genes are TRBV7-9 and TRBJ1-1; D call uncertain. Germline CDR1 and CDR2: SEHNR and FQNEAQ (reference sequence). Trimming took off 5 bases at V and 3 bases at J, with 16 bases between the two ends. The CDR3 has 15 residues.

This chain links TRBV19 with TRBJ2-7, with D possibly being TRBD2 (5 bases). Germline V gene lookup returns CDR1 LNHDA and CDR2 SQIVND (reference sequence). Trimming stripped 0 bases from V and 5 bases from J, with 11 bases between. The CDR3 sequence is 14 residues long. CDR3 loop: CASSIDRGAHEQYF. The CDR3 DNA reads TGTGCCAGTAGTATAGACCGGGGTGCCCACGAGCAGTACTTC.

This clonotype was seen a few times. This sequence joins TRBV6-2 or TRBV6-3 and TRBJ1-1; D is unresolved. CDR1 MNHEY and CDR2 SVGEGT come from the germline V gene. Trimming cost V 5 bases and J 4 bases, with 14 bases left between them. The CDR3 contains 14 residues. The CDR3 loop reads CASSNDLRGTEAFF. The CDR3 region has the DNA TGTGCCAGCAGTAATGACCTGCGGGGCACTGAAGCTTTCTTT.

This clonotype has a count of ten or more. J is TRBJ2-7 and V is TRBV7-2; possible D gene TRBD1, 6 bases. Trimming removed 1 base from V and 3 bases from J, with 13 bases in between. CDR3 length: 15 residues. The germline gives CDR1 SGHTA, CDR2 FQGNSA. The CDR3 DNA sequence: TGTGCCAGCAGCTTAGGGGACACCTCTGACTACGAGCAGTACTTC. As protein: CASSLGDTSDYEQYF.

The CDR3 DNA reads TGTGCCAGTAGTATAGATGGCCGTCGCGGTGGCTACACCTTC. It encodes CASSIDGRRGGYTF. The rearrangement joins TRBV19 to TRBJ1-2, with D unresolved. From germline, CDR1 is LNHDA and CDR2 SQIVND (reference sequence). The CDR3 contains 14 residues. Between the trimmed V and J ends, which lost 0 bases and 7 bases, there was a span of 12 bases.

This sequence joins TRBV12-3 or TRBV12-4 and TRBJ2-4; 8 nucleotides agree with TRBD1. This CDR3 spans 13 amino acids. V shed 5 bases and J 6 bases; nucleotides not matched to a gene: 3. The chain's CDR3 is CASSPTGVNIQYF. The CDR3 bases are TGTGCCAGCAGTCCGACAGGGGTAAACATTCAGTACTTC.

The CDR3 loop reads CASSRSAARSEAFF. The CDR3 nucleotides are TGCGCCAGCAGTCGGTCGGCAGCGAGGTCTGAAGCTTTCTTT. This sequence joins TRBV5-1 and TRBJ1-1; no reliable D call. V lost 5 bases and J 6 bases, leaving 17 bases between the germline ends. CDR1 and CDR2 from the germline V gene are SGHRS and YFSETQ. The CDR3 extends over 14 amino acids.

This clonotype appeared a few times. The J gene is TRBJ2-6, the V gene TRBV10-3, with 7 bases matching TRBD1. The V and J ends lost 11 bases and 11 bases, in that order; junction bases with no gene match: 9. The CDR3 has 12 residues. The germline gives CDR1 ENHRY, CDR2 SYGVKD. The CDR3, as DNA: TGTGCCTCCGGGGTAGGGGGCGACGTCCTGACTTTC. It translates to CASGVGGDVLTF.

The V and J genes are TRBV12-3 or TRBV12-4 and TRBJ2-5, with D tentatively TRBD1 (6 bases). The CDR3 totals 13 residues. Trimming took off 3 bases at V and 9 bases at J, with 14 bases between the two ends. In DNA, the CDR3 is TGTGCCAGCAGTTTTACCCGCGAGGGGGCCCAGTACTTC. The encoded protein is CASSFTREGAQYF.

The chain carries TRBV7-6 and TRBJ1-3, with D hard to call. V shed 0 bases and J shed 0 bases, with 18 bases lying between them. This CDR3 comprises 19 residues. CDR1 is SGHVS and CDR2 is FNYEAQ in the germline V gene. CDR3 loop: CASSLALSLQEFSGNTIYF. The CDR3 coding sequence is TGTGCCAGCAGCTTAGCTTTGTCCCTTCAGGAGTTCTCTGGAAACACCATATATTTT.

Many counts were recorded for this clonotype. The rearrangement links TRBV7-2 to TRBJ2-7; 11 bases map to TRBD2. Germline V lookup: CDR1 SGHTA, CDR2 FQGNSA. The CDR3 loop spans 15 amino acids. Trimming cost V 2 bases and J 3 bases; bases outside gene matches: 3. DNA for the CDR3: TGTGCCAGCAGCTTAATAGCGGGAGGGGGCTACGAGCAGTACTTC. As protein: CASSLIAGGGYEQYF.

This clonotype appeared many times. The rearrangement links TRBV7-2 to TRBJ1-5; weak D call: TRBD1 (5 bases). CDR1 is SGHTA and CDR2 is FQGNSA in the germline V gene. The ends were cut back, 1 base at V and 4 bases at J, with 14 bases in the middle. The CDR3 spans 16 residues. The CDR3 loop reads CASSLEVGRGNQPQHF. In DNA form, the CDR3 reads TGTGCCAGCAGCTTAGAAGTGGGGCGAGGGAATCAGCCCCAGCATTTT.

There are a few counts of this clonotype. CDR3 loop: CASSLMEAAKDTQYF. The CDR3 nucleotides are TGTGCCAGCAGCTTAATGGAGGCGGCCAAGGATACGCAGTATTTT. The chain combines TRBV7-2 with TRBJ2-3; TRBD2 is a possible D gene (5 bases). The length of the CDR3 is 15 residues. Germline CDR1 SGHTA, CDR2 FQGNSA. V lost 2 bases, J lost 6 bases, and 15 bases lay in between.

This clonotype was recorded only once. The chain uses TRBV19 and TRBJ1-5; 9 bases fit TRBD1. The CDR3 sequence is 16 residues long. Per the germline V gene, CDR1 is LNHDA and CDR2 is SQIVND (reference sequence). J was trimmed by 4 bases and V by 3 bases; bases with no gene match: 7. CDR3 loop: CASSIYMTGGNQPQHF. In DNA form, the CDR3 reads TGTGCCAGTAGTATTTATATGACAGGGGGTAATCAGCCCCAGCATTTT.

The chain combines TRBV2 with TRBJ2-7, with TRBD1 as a possible D gene (6 bases). Germline-derived CDR1 and CDR2 are SNHLY and FYNNEI. Trimming stripped 11 bases from V and 0 bases from J, with 14 bases between. The CDR3 totals 13 residues. The CDR3, as DNA: TGTGCCTCAAGACAGGAGCACTCCTACGAGCAGTACTTC. Translating it yields CASRQEHSYEQYF.

Only a few counts were recorded for this clonotype. The CDR3 coding sequence is TGTGCCAGCAGCCCCGTGGGACGGGACAGTTCCTACAATGAGCAGTTCTTC. Its translation: CASSPVGRDSSYNEQFF. The rearrangement links TRBV7-9 to TRBJ2-1, with 7 bases lining up with TRBD1. CDR3 length: 17 residues. Looked up from germline, CDR1 is SEHNR and CDR2 is FQNEAQ (reference sequence). The V gene end was trimmed by 5 bases and the J gene end by 1 base; junction bases not matched to a gene: 11.

The chain is built from TRBV11-2 and TRBJ2-3; TRBD2 aligns across 9 bases. The CDR3 is made up of 16 amino acids. The germline V gene encodes CDR1 SGHAT and CDR2 FQNNGV. The V gene end was trimmed by 4 bases and the J gene end by 0 bases; junction bases not matched to a gene: 5. This CDR3 is CASSSTSGRSTDTQYF. The CDR3 DNA reads as TGTGCCAGCAGCTCTACTAGCGGGCGAAGCACAGATACGCAGTATTTT.